This TCR beta chain comes out of a study of blood T cell repertoires in COVID-19. Study-wide background: The United States, Italy and Spain provided the acute and convalescent COVID-19 samples. PBMCs, B-cell-depleted T cells, or T cells provided the cDNA or gDNA that made up the material.

This clone was seen only once. Authors' processing steps: Nucleated cell number was recorded as an estimate derived from reference gene primer amplification. Sequenced by immunoSEQ multiplex PCR; TCRdb stores in-frame clones only, minus some. The V and J calls and clone size come from that table; D and trimming were worked out from the DNA. Of 80,000 to 130,000 clones listed, roughly 86% were seen once; the top ten hold roughly 6.5%. V was clipped by 3 bases and J by 8 bases, with 5 bases between them. CDR3 size: 11 residues. Germline CDR1 MDHEN, CDR2 SYDVKM. The origin of this receptor is a woman aged 60-75 years with acute or convalescent COVID-19. V gene TRBV28 combines with J gene TRBJ2-1; no clear D. What was sequenced was peripheral blood. The CDR3 reads CASSFSHEQFF. In nucleotides, the CDR3 is TGTGCCAGCAGTTTTAGCCATGAGCAGTTCTTC.